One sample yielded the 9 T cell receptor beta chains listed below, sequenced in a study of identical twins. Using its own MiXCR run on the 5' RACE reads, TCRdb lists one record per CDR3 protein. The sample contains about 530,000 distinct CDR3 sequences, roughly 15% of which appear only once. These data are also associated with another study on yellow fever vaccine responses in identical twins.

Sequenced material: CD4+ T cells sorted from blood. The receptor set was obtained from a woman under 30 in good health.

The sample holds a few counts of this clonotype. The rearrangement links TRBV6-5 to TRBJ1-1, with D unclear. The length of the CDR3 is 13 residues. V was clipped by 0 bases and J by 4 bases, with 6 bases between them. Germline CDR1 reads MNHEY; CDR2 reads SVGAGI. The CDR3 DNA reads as TGTGCCAGCAGTTACTCCCAGGCCACTGAAGCTTTCTTT. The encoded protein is CASSYSQATEAFF.

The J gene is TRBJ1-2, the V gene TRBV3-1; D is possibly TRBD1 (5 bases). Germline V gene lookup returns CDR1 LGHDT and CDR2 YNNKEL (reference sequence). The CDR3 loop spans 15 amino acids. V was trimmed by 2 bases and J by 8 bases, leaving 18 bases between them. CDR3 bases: TGTGCCAGCAGCCAAATGGTCCAAGGCGGGGACGGCTACACCTTC. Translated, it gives CASSQMVQGGDGYTF.

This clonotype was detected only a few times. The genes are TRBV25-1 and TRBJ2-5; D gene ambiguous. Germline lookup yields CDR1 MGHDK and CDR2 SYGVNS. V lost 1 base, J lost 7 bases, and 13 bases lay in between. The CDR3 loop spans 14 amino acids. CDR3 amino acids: CASSEWWLKGTQYF. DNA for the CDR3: TGTGCCAGCAGTGAATGGTGGCTAAAAGGGACCCAGTACTTC. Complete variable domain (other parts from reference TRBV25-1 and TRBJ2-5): EADIYQTPRYLVIGTGKKITLECSQTMGHDKMYWYQQDPGMELHLIHYSYGVNSTEKGDLSSESTVSRIRTEHFPLTLESARPSHTSQYLCASSEWWLKGTQYFGPGTRLLVL.

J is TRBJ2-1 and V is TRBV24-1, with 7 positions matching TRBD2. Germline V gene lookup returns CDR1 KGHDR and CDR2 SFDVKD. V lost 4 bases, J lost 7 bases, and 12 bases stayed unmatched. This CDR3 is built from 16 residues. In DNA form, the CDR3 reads TGTGCCACCAGTGACAAACTCGCGGGAGAGTATAATGAGCAGTTCTTC. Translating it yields CATSDKLAGEYNEQFF.

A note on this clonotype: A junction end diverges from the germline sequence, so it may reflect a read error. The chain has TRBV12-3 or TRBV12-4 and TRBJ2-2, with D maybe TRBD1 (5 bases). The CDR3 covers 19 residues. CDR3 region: CTSSLAPWGLGENTGELFF. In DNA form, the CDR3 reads TGTACCAGCAGTTTAGCTCCATGGGGCCTAGGGGAGAACACCGGGGAGCTGTTTTTT.

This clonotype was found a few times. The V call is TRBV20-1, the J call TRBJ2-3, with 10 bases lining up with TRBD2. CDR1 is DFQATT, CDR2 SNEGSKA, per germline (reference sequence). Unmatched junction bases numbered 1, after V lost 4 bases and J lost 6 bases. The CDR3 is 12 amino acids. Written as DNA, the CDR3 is TGCAGTGCTACTAGCGGGAGCGATACGCAGTATTTT. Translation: CSATSGSDTQYF.

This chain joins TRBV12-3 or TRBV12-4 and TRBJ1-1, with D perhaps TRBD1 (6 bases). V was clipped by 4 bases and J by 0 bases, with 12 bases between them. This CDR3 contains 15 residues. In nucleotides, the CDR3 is TGTGCCAGCAGTTCCGGGGGCAGCGTGAACACTGAAGCTTTCTTT. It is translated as CASSSGGSVNTEAFF.

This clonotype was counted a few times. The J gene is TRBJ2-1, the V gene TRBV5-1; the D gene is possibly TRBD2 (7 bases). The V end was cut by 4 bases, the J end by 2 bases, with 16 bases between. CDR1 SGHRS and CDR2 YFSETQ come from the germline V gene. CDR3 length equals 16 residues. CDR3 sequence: CASSHAGGRTYNEQFF. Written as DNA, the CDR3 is TGCGCCAGCAGCCACGCCGGGGGGCGCACCTACAATGAGCAGTTCTTC.

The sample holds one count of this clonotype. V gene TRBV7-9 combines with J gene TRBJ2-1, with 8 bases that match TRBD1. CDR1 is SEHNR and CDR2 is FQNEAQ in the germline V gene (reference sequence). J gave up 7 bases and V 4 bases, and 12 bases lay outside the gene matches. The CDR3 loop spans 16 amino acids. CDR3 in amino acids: CASSSDRVSYGNEQFF. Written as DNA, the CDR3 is TGTGCCAGCAGCTCGGACAGGGTCTCGTACGGGAATGAGCAGTTCTTC.